These 18 T cell receptor beta chains share one sample of origin, sequenced in a study of beta chain features in type 1 diabetes. General study results and limits: Researchers report that Type 1 diabetes patients had moderately but significantly shorter TCRB CDR3s across all four CD4+ subsets.

All of the isolated RNA was reverse transcribed, so expressed TCRB transcripts were sequenced. Measured with immunoSEQ multiplex PCR; TCRdb has only the in-frame clones, and not every one. Of a few hundred thousand clones in the sample, around 22% were seen once. These receptors are not linked to any known antigen. Sequences were obtained from naive CD4+ T cells from blood. The receptors were sampled from a woman aged 25 to 39 with type 1 diabetes.

The sample holds a few counts of this clone. V is TRBV29-1 and J is TRBJ1-5; unclear D gene. The CDR3 sequence is 12 residues long. Germline V gene sequence: CDR1 SQVTM, CDR2 ANQGSEA. V lost 1 base and J lost 9, with 10 bases in between. This CDR3 reads CSVEGRARPQHF. Here the CDR3 DNA reads TGCAGCGTTGAAGGCCGAGCGCGGCCCCAGCATTTT.

This clone was counted a few times. The chain uses TRBV10-3 and TRBJ1-1; D is possibly TRBD1 (6 bases). CDR1 and CDR2 from the germline V gene are ENHRY and SYGVKD. The CDR3 spans 13 residues. V was trimmed by 6 bases and J by 1 base, leaving 9 bases between them. The CDR3 coding sequence is TGTGCCATCAGGCTACAGGGGAACACTGAAGCTTTCTTT. Translation: CAIRLQGNTEAFF.

V and J are TRBV9 and TRBJ1-3; D is unresolved. The germline CDR1 and CDR2 sequences are SGDLS and YYNGEE. V was shortened by 4 bases and J by 2 bases, with 7 bases between the two germline ends. The length of the CDR3 is 13 residues. The CDR3 nucleotides are TGTGCCAGCAGCCTTTCTACTGGAAACACCATATATTTT. Amino acids: CASSLSTGNTIYF.

This clone was counted between two and nine times. The rearrangement joins TRBV7-9 to TRBJ2-5; 7 bases are shared with TRBD1. With V trimmed by 10 bases and J by 2 bases, 4 bases remained unmatched. Germline V gene lookup returns CDR1 SEHNR and CDR2 FQNEAQ (reference sequence). The length of the CDR3 is 12 residues. This CDR3 reads CATLGQQETQYF. For the CDR3, the DNA is TGTGCCACCCTGGGACAGCAAGAGACCCAGTACTTC.

This chain uses TRBV28 with TRBJ1-1; tentatively, D is TRBD1 (6 bases). The germline V gene has CDR1 MDHEN and CDR2 SYDVKM. The length of the CDR3 is 14 residues. Trimming cost V 5 bases and J 4 bases, with 14 bases left between them. For the CDR3, the DNA is TGTGCCAGCAGTAGTACAGGGTTGGTCACTGAAGCTTTCTTT. It encodes CASSSTGLVTEAFF.

A few counts support this clone. The chain has TRBV5-4 and TRBJ1-1, with 8 bases that match TRBD1. The J segment lost 3 bases and the V segment lost 1 base, leaving 5 bases of the junction unmatched. This CDR3 region has 15 residues. The V gene's germline CDR1 is SGHNT and CDR2 YYREEE (reference sequence). CDR3 DNA: TGTGCCAGCAGCTTGAAAGGACAGGGCTACACTGAAGCTTTCTTT. Protein product: CASSLKGQGYTEAFF.

The chain combines TRBV11-2 with TRBJ2-5, with D tentatively TRBD2 (6 bases). The germline V and J ends were trimmed by 0 bases and 5 bases, with 13 bases remaining between them. The CDR3 has 15 amino acids. The germline V gene has CDR1 SGHAT and CDR2 FQNNGV. CDR3 amino acids: CASSLDGGKYETQYF. CDR3 DNA: TGTGCCAGCAGCTTAGACGGAGGGAAGTATGAGACCCAGTACTTC.

The J gene is TRBJ2-7, the V gene TRBV1; the D call of TRBD2 is as the table states it, not checked on the DNA. TRBV1 is noted as a pseudogene. This CDR3 spans 15 amino acids. DNA of the CDR3: TGCACCAGCACCCCCCGACTAGAACCTTTCTACGAGCAGTACTTC. Its protein is CTSTPRLEPFYEQYF.

The chain combines TRBV6-5 with TRBJ2-4; possibly TRBD1 for D (5 bases). This CDR3 has 13 amino acids. Looked up from germline, CDR1 is MNHEY and CDR2 is SVGAGI. The ends were cut back, 6 bases at V and 7 bases at J, with 13 bases in the middle. The CDR3: CASSLPGSNIQYF. Here the CDR3 DNA reads TGTGCCAGCAGCCTACCAGGGTCCAACATTCAGTACTTC.

The chain joins TRBV25-1 to TRBJ2-5, with 7 bases that match TRBD2. The CDR3 sequence is 14 residues long. J lost 7 bases, V lost 1 base, and 6 bases had no gene match. Germline CDR1 and CDR2: MGHDK and SYGVNS. CDR3: CASSESGLDSTQYF. Written as DNA, the CDR3 is TGTGCCAGCAGTGAATCCGGACTAGACTCGACCCAGTACTTC.

The J gene is TRBJ1-4, the V gene TRBV30, with D perhaps matching TRBD1 (6 bases). V lost 0 bases, J lost 5 bases, and 10 bases lay in between. This CDR3 is built from 14 residues. The germline V gene has CDR1 GTSNPN and CDR2 SVGIG (reference sequence). The CDR3 here is CAWSVDRLNEKLFF. Here the CDR3 DNA reads TGTGCCTGGAGTGTAGACAGGCTAAATGAAAAACTGTTTTTT.

There are a few counts of this clone. The J gene is TRBJ1-4, the V gene TRBV11-2; 7 bases are a match to TRBD1. Germline assignment: CDR1 SGHAT and CDR2 FQNNGV. The CDR3 is 14 amino acids. Trimming cost V 5 bases and J 3 bases; bases outside gene matches: 3. CDR3 in DNA: TGTGCCAGCAGCCCGGGACAGTCTAATGAAAAACTGTTTTTT. Residues: CASSPGQSNEKLFF.

The chain combines TRBV28 with TRBJ1-2; D uncertain. The CDR3 sequence is 10 residues long. Germline CDR1 reads MDHEN; CDR2 reads SYDVKM. V shed 4 bases and J shed 8 bases, with 5 bases lying between them. CDR3 region: CASSSEGYTF. In nucleotides, the CDR3 is TGTGCCAGCAGTTCGGAGGGCTACACCTTC.

The chain carries TRBV2 and TRBJ2-7; weak D call: TRBD1 (5 bases). Germline V gives CDR1 SNHLY, CDR2 FYNNEI. Trimming left V 3 bases short and J 2 bases short, with 8 bases between. The length of the CDR3 is 13 residues. The CDR3 sequence is CASSDLGPYEQYF. The CDR3 bases are TGTGCCAGCAGTGACCTGGGGCCCTACGAGCAGTACTTC.

The chain uses TRBV5-4 and TRBJ2-7; 7 bases map to TRBD1. Trimming cost V 2 bases and J 0 bases; bases outside gene matches: 2. The CDR3 runs to 14 residues. Germline V lookup: CDR1 SGHNT, CDR2 YYREEE (reference sequence). CDR3 bases: TGTGCCAGCAGCTTAGGGACAGACTCCTACGAGCAGTACTTC. Translated: CASSLGTDSYEQYF.

The DNA of the CDR3 is TGCAGCGTTGAAAGGGCGGGAGTCGACAATGAGCAGTTCTTC. Translating it yields CSVERAGVDNEQFF. The rearrangement links TRBV29-1 to TRBJ2-1; 7 nucleotides agree with TRBD2. Germline V gene sequence: CDR1 SQVTM, CDR2 ANQGSEA. The CDR3 runs 14 residues. The trim removed 2 bases at V and 5 bases at J, leaving 6 bases unmatched.

The chain recombines TRBV4-2 with TRBJ2-2; D remains ambiguous. The CDR3 is made up of 15 amino acids. With 0 bases removed from V and 3 bases from J, the gap between germline ends came to 8 bases. Germline CDR1 and CDR2: LGHNA and YNFKEQ. CDR3 in amino acids: CASSQDRLDTGELFF. CDR3 bases: TGTGCCAGCAGCCAAGATCGGCTAGACACCGGGGAGCTGTTTTTT.

This clone appeared a few times. Additional DNA sequences in this sample encode the identical CDR3. Here the CDR3 DNA reads TGTGCCAGCTCACCAGACAGAGAGAACACTGAAGCTTTCTTT. It translates to CASSPDRENTEAFF. The chain employs TRBV18 and TRBJ1-1; D perhaps matches TRBD1 (5 bases). Germline CDR1 reads KGHSH; CDR2 reads LQKENI. V shed 2 bases and J shed 1 base, with 8 bases lying between them. The CDR3 consists of 14 residues.